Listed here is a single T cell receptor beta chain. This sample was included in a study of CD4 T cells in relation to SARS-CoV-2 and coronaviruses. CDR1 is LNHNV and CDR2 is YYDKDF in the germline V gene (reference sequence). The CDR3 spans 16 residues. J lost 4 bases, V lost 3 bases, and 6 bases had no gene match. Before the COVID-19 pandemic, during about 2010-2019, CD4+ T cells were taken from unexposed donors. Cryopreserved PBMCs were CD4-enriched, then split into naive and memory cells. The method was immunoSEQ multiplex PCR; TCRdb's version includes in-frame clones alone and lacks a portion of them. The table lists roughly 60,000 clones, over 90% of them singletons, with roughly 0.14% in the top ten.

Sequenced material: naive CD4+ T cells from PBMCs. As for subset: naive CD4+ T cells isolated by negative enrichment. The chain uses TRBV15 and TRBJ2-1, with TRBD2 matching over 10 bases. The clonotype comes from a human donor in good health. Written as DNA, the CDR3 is TGTGCCACCAGCAGCCTAGGACTAGCGGTATACAATGAGCAGTTCTTC. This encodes CATSSLGLAVYNEQFF.